These 17 T cell receptor beta chains originate from one sample sequenced in a study of spatial heterogeneity in lung cancer. Study-wide points: Higher tumor mutation counts went along with higher counts of expanded intratumoral alpha and beta TCRs.

These receptors have no identified antigens. Each CDR3 protein gets one entry after TCRdb re-called the 5' RACE reads with MiXCR. The data contain some 9,000 distinct CDR3 sequences, around 15% of them singletons. Time point of the sample: sample taken at primary tumor resection. Sequences were derived from lung tumor tissue, sampled at surgery. The receptors originated from a male donor with early-stage non-small cell lung cancer.

This clonotype was counted many times. This beta chain lies outside the target of a library built for alpha chains; its clone size means little. The chain combines TRBV7-2 with TRBJ1-6; TRBD1 aligns across 11 bases. The J segment lost 8 bases and the V segment lost 8 bases, leaving 2 bases of the junction unmatched. This CDR3 has 13 residues. CDR1 is SGHTA and CDR2 is FQGNSA in the germline V gene. The CDR3 region is CASGGQGDSPLHF. The CDR3 DNA reads as TGTGCCAGCGGGGGACAGGGGGATTCACCCCTCCACTTT. Combining the CDR3 with reference TRBV7-2 and TRBJ1-6 gives the whole variable domain GAGVSQSPSNKVTEKGKDVELRCDPISGHTALYWYRQSLGQGLEFLIYFQGNSAPDKSGLPSDRFSAERTGGSVSTLTIQRTQQEDSAVYLCASGGQGDSPLHFGNGTRLTVT.

In this sample, this clonotype turned up many times. This beta chain slipped into a library made for alpha chains as a stray read, so its size is not meaningful. The CDR3, as DNA: TGCAGCGTCCGCATGATGGGGACTGAAGCTTTCTTT. Translating gives CSVRMMGTEAFF. The genes are TRBV29-1 and TRBJ1-1; D gene ambiguous. V was pared by 6 bases and J by 5 bases, with 13 bases between. This CDR3 region has 12 residues. Germline CDR1 is SQVTM and CDR2 is ANQGSEA.

This clonotype was seen many times. The library was designed around alpha chains, so this beta chain is a stray read whose abundance carries little weight. The chain has TRBV18 and TRBJ2-1, with unresolved D. V shed 3 bases and J shed 5 bases, with 8 bases lying between them. Germline lookup yields CDR1 KGHSH and CDR2 LQKENI. The length of the CDR3 is 13 residues. CDR3 DNA: TGTGCCAGCTCACCCCCTTGGGACAATGAGCAGTTCTTC. Amino acids: CASSPPWDNEQFF. The full variable domain, its missing parts supplied by reference TRBV18 and TRBJ2-1, is NAGVMQNPRHLVRRRGQEARLRCSPMKGHSHVYWYRQLPEEGLKFMVYLQKENIIDESGMPKERFSAEFPKEGPSILRIQQVVRGDSAAYFCASSPPWDNEQFFGPGTRLTVL.

With respect to this clonotype: This beta chain turned up in a library designed for alpha chains; as an off-target read, its abundance says little. The J gene is TRBJ2-5, the V gene TRBV5-1; 11 bases agree with TRBD2. J was trimmed by 3 bases and V by 6 bases; bases with no gene match: 4. CDR1 SGHRS and CDR2 YFSETQ come from the germline V gene. This CDR3 spans 14 amino acids. The CDR3 loop is CASTEGLAEETQYF. The CDR3, as DNA: TGCGCCAGCACCGAGGGACTAGCGGAAGAGACCCAGTACTTC. The whole variable domain, remainder taken from reference TRBV5-1 and TRBJ2-5, is KAGVTQTPRYLIKTRGQQVTLSCSPISGHRSVSWYQQTPGQGLQFLFEYFSETQRNKGNFPGRFSGRQFSNSRSEMNVSTLELGDSALYLCASTEGLAEETQYFGPGTRLLVL.

There are many counts of this clonotype. A library prepared for alpha chains yielded this beta chain as an off-target read; its size is of little meaning. The chain carries TRBV10-3 and TRBJ2-3; 9 bases fit TRBD2. This CDR3 has 15 amino acids. CDR1 is ENHRY and CDR2 is SYGVKD in the germline V gene. J lost 3 bases, V lost 5 bases, and 6 bases had no gene match. The CDR3 loop reads CAISILAGGTDTQYF. The CDR3 DNA reads as TGTGCCATCAGTATACTAGCGGGTGGTACAGATACGCAGTATTTT.

This clonotype appeared many times. Since the library was made to target alpha chains, this beta chain is a stray read and its abundance is not meaningful. The genes are TRBV9 and TRBJ2-1; TRBD2 aligns across 16 bases. Germline V gene sequence: CDR1 SGDLS, CDR2 YYNGEE. This CDR3 has 18 amino acids. Trimming took 4 bases from V and 7 from J; bases not matched to a gene: 11. CDR3 DNA: TGTGCCAGCAGCCCAGCCCCCGGGACTAGCGGGAGGGGGAATGAGCAGTTCTTC. It is translated as CASSPAPGTSGRGNEQFF.

This clonotype is medium-sized within its sample. With the library built for alpha chains, this beta chain is off target and its frequency is not meaningful. The chain has TRBV7-9 and TRBJ2-1; no firm D call. This CDR3 comprises 15 residues. V lost 4 bases to trimming and J lost 4 bases, with 14 bases between them. Germline V gives CDR1 SEHNR, CDR2 FQNEAQ (reference sequence). CDR3 protein: CASSSPGLGYNEQFF. CDR3 coding DNA: TGTGCCAGCAGCTCGCCGGGCCTGGGGTACAATGAGCAGTTCTTC.

This clonotype was counted at least ten times. This beta chain is a stray sequence in a library constructed for alpha chains; its clone size is not meaningful. J is TRBJ2-7 and V is TRBV3-1; D is ambiguous. The germline V and J ends were trimmed by 1 base and 3 bases, with 4 bases remaining between them. The V gene's germline CDR1 is LGHDT and CDR2 YNNKEL (reference sequence). This CDR3 comprises 12 residues. The CDR3 loop is CASSQASYEQYF. DNA of the CDR3: TGTGCCAGCAGCCAAGCGAGCTACGAGCAGTACTTC.

Many counts were recorded for this clonotype. This beta chain is an off-target read within a library intended for alpha chains, so its frequency means little. The chain couples TRBV9 to TRBJ2-3; the D gene is possibly TRBD1 (6 bases). Germline V CDR1 and CDR2: SGDLS, YYNGEE. The CDR3 extends over 18 amino acids. V was shortened by 3 bases and J by 2 bases, with 22 bases between the two germline ends. CDR3 nucleotide sequence: TGTGCCAGCAGCGACAGGGAAGGGAGACAGGAATCCACAGATACGCAGTATTTT. Translated, it gives CASSDREGRQESTDTQYF.

This clonotype was detected many times. Since it is a stray read in a library aimed at alpha chains, this beta chain has a size that is not meaningful. The gene calls are TRBV4-3 and TRBJ2-7; TRBD2 agrees at 9 bases. Germline loops: CDR1 LGHNA, CDR2 YSLEER. The CDR3 sequence is 18 residues long. With 1 base clipped from V and 2 bases from J, the junction kept 12 bases outside the gene matches. For the CDR3, the DNA is TGCGCCAGCAGCCAAGTTTGGGAGGGAGCGGGAGGAACCTACGAGCAGTACTTC. Encoded protein: CASSQVWEGAGGTYEQYF.

This clonotype occurred many times. This beta chain was picked up by a library intended for alpha chains and is off target, so its count carries little meaning. The V gene is TRBV4-2, the J gene TRBJ2-2, with a possible D match to TRBD2 (6 bases). V was clipped by 2 bases and J by 4 bases, with 14 bases between them. CDR1 LGHNA and CDR2 YNFKEQ come from the germline V gene. The CDR3 runs 16 residues. CDR3 protein: CASSQSTGVATGELFF. CDR3 nucleotides: TGTGCCAGCAGCCAATCGACGGGAGTGGCCACCGGGGAGCTGTTTTTT.

There are many counts of this clonotype. A library made for alpha chains picked up this beta chain off target, so its size means little. The rearrangement joins TRBV5-4 to TRBJ2-2; D may match TRBD1 or TRBD2 (5 bases each). Germline V CDR1 and CDR2: SGHNT, YYREEE (reference sequence). Trimming stripped 3 bases from V and 13 bases from J, with 10 bases between. This CDR3 has 11 amino acids. The CDR3 spells CASSSQGRLFF. In DNA, the CDR3 is TGTGCCAGCAGCTCCCAGGGACGGCTGTTTTTT.

Note on this clonotype: This beta chain turned up in a library designed for alpha chains; as an off-target read, its abundance says little. The gene calls are TRBV11-3 and TRBJ2-7; D not certain. Trimming removed 5 bases from V and 6 bases from J, with 20 bases in between. Germline V gene lookup returns CDR1 SGHNT and CDR2 YENEEA. This CDR3 has 15 residues. The CDR3 sequence is CASSPPSQIVGEQYF. As DNA, the CDR3 is TGTGCCAGCAGCCCGCCTTCTCAAATCGTCGGCGAGCAGTACTTC.

This clonotype showed up many times. Because this beta chain is a stray read in a library intended to capture alpha chains, its abundance should not be given much weight. The chain uses TRBV5-1 and TRBJ2-7; TRBD2 matches at 9 bases. This CDR3 spans 16 amino acids. J gave up 4 bases and V 5 bases, and 13 bases lay outside the gene matches. The germline V gene encodes CDR1 SGHRS and CDR2 YFSETQ. CDR3 DNA: TGCGCCAGCAGTCATGGCACGCGGGAGGGCCAATACGAGCAGTACTTC. Translated, it gives CASSHGTREGQYEQYF.

This clonotype was found many times. This beta chain is an unintended read in a library built for alpha chains; its size means little. The J gene is TRBJ2-6, the V gene TRBV3-1; 7 nucleotides line up with TRBD1. Germline V CDR1 and CDR2: LGHDT, YNNKEL (reference sequence). With 4 bases clipped from V and 1 base from J, the junction kept 16 bases outside the gene matches. The CDR3 extends over 20 amino acids. The CDR3 here is CASSLIGVGTENSGANVLTF. CDR3 bases: TGTGCCAGCAGCCTCATCGGAGTCGGGACAGAGAATTCTGGGGCCAACGTCCTGACTTTC.

By share, this clonotype counts as medium-sized (0.01 to 0.1%). Within a library made for alpha chains, this beta chain is off target, and its count is uninformative. This rearrangement joins TRBV28 to TRBJ2-3; 7 bases are shared with TRBD2. With V trimmed by 4 bases and J by 6 bases, 13 bases remained unmatched. Germline CDR1 and CDR2: MDHEN and SYDVKM. The CDR3 extends over 16 amino acids. The DNA for the CDR3 is TGTGCCAGCAGTTCCTCGACTAGCTTTCTGTTGGATACGCAGTATTTT. Its protein is CASSSSTSFLLDTQYF.

The sample holds many counts of this clonotype. Being off target in a library aimed at alpha chains, this beta chain has a size of little meaning. The V call is TRBV2, the J call TRBJ2-6; either TRBD1 or TRBD2 may fit D (5 bases each). The CDR3 runs to 17 residues. The ends were cut back, 6 bases at V and 1 base at J, with 16 bases in the middle. CDR1 is SNHLY, CDR2 FYNNEI, per germline. In DNA form, the CDR3 reads TGTGCCAGCAGAGGTTCGAGGGGCGGTTCTGGGGCCAACGTCCTGACTTTC. This codes for CASRGSRGGSGANVLTF.